These T cell receptor beta chains were read from a single sample in a study of molecular identifiers for immune sequencing clone quantification. TCRdb re-called the PCR reads through MiXCR, storing one row per CDR3 protein. The sample lists 250,000 to 400,000 distinct CDR3 sequences, over 20% occurring once. The sample was naive CD8+ T cells from blood, with Jurkat cell RNA spiked in. Receptors originate from a human donor in good health. Some libraries in this study had Jurkat cell RNA spiked in. The CDR3 runs from the conserved cysteine through the conserved F or W. The D gene is left open where the match is weak. The listing skips clone size in some rows; elsewhere it reads once, few, many or a size class.

j_call v_call d_call clone_size cdr3_nt cdr3_aa
TRBJ2-5 TRBV7-9 TRBD1 many TGTGCCAGCAGCTTATTTGGGACAGGGATGTTCCAAGAGACCCAGTACTTC CASSLFGTGMFQETQYF
TRBJ1-5 TRBV6-2/TRBV6-3 . many TGTGCCAGCAGTTATCGAGGGCCGGCACAGCCCCAGCATTTT CASSYRGPAQPQHF
TRBJ1-5 TRBV10-2 TRBD1 many TGCGCCAGCAGTGAGGACAGGGTTACCCGTTGGGATCAGCCCCAGCATTTT CASSEDRVTRWDQPQHF
TRBJ2-7 TRBV7-9 . few TGTGCCAGCAGCTTAAATATCGGACCGGACTCCTACGAGCAGTACTTC CASSLNIGPDSYEQYF
TRBJ2-7 TRBV6-5 . many TGTGCCAGCAGTGGTCGAGGTCTAGACGAGCAGTACTTC CASSGRGLDEQYF
TRBJ2-7 TRBV19 . many TGTGCCAGTAGTACTTTACCGGGACCGGTGTACGAGCAGTACTTC CASSTLPGPVYEQYF
TRBJ2-2 TRBV7-9 . . TGTGCCAGCAGCTTGGGCCAGGTGGCGGCCACCGGGGAGCTGTTTTTT CASSLGQVAATGELFF
TRBJ2-3 TRBV7-6 TRBD2 few TGTGCCAGCAGCACCGAGAGGACTAGCGGAGATACGCAGTATTTT CASSTERTSGDTQYF
TRBJ1-5 TRBV6-6 . many TGTGCCAGCAGTTACTCGAATCCCGGCAGCAATCAGCCCCAGCATTTT CASSYSNPGSNQPQHF
TRBJ1-1 TRBV6-2/TRBV6-3 TRBD1 many TGTGCCAGCAGTTACTCGAATCCGGGACAGGGGAACACTGAAGCTTTCTTT CASSYSNPGQGNTEAFF
TRBJ2-7 TRBV19 . few TGTGCCAGTAGTACCCGACACCTCTTCGAGCAGTACTTC CASSTRHLFEQYF
TRBJ2-7 TRBV7-2 . . TGTGCCAGCAGCTTTTACAGGGACGTCTACGAGCAGTGCTTC CASSFYRDVYEQCF
TRBJ1-3 TRBV4-3 . . TGCGCCAGCAGCCAAGGGACAGTCTCTTTTGGCGCTGGAAACACCATATATTTT CASSQGTVSFGAGNTIYF
TRBJ2-2 TRBV19 . few TGTGCCAGTAGTATTGGGGGCGGGGAGCTGTTTTTT CASSIGGGELFF
TRBJ1-5 TRBV3-1 . . TGTGCCAGCAGCCTAAGTCGGGGCAATCAGCCCCAGCATTTT CASSLSRGNQPQHF
TRBJ1-1 TRBV6-6 TRBD1 many TGTGCCAGCAGTGCCGAACAGGGGGCTGAAACTGAAGCTTTCTTT CASSAEQGAETEAFF
TRBJ2-7 TRBV6-2/TRBV6-3 TRBD1 few TGTGCCAGCAGCCACGACAGGGGGCTCGGCGAGCAGTACTTC CASSHDRGLGEQYF
TRBJ1-4 TRBV21-1 . . TGTGCCGGCAGCAACAAATCACGTGGGAAGTGTAATGAAAAACTGTTTTTT CAGSNKSRGKCNEKLFF
TRBJ2-2 TRBV11-3 . few TGTGCCAGCAGCTCCGATCGGGGACACGGGGAGCTGTTTTTT CASSSDRGHGELFF
TRBJ1-2 TRBV9 . many TGTGCCAGCAGCGCGGACAGAGCTAACTATGGCTACACCTTC CASSADRANYGYTF
TRBJ2-7 TRBV3-1 . many TGTGCCAGCAGCCAGATGGGGATTTTGGAGCAGTACTTC CASSQMGILEQYF
TRBJ1-1 TRBV10-3 . . TGTGCCATCAGTGATAACGCGGGGGACACTGAAGCTTTCTTT CAISDNAGDTEAFF
TRBJ2-5 TRBV19 TRBD1 few TGTGCCAGTAGTTCTCATCTTGGGGAATCCCTCGGACAGGGGGCGCAAGAGACCCAGTACTTC CASSSHLGESLGQGAQETQYF
TRBJ1-1 TRBV7-9 . many TGTGCCAGCACCAAATATGCCACTGAAGCTTTCTTT CASTKYATEAFF
TRBJ2-2 TRBV7-9 . many TGTGCCAGCAGCGCACACGCGAACACCGGGGAGCTGTTTTTT CASSAHANTGELFF
TRBJ2-3 TRBV4-1 . . TGCGCCAGCAGGGTAACTATGACGGGTAGCACAGATACGCAGTATTTT CASRVTMTGSTDTQYF
TRBJ1-1 TRBV14 . . TGTGCCAGCGGCCTTCTGTCGGTGACCACTGAAGCTTTCTTT CASGLLSVTTEAFF
TRBJ2-3 TRBV12-3/TRBV12-4 . . TGTGCCAGCAGTCCGACGCTCAGGGGGGGCACAGATACGCAGTATTTT CASSPTLRGGTDTQYF
TRBJ1-5 TRBV6-5 . many TGTGCCAGCAGTTACTCGGCGGTAACGTATAGCAATCAGCCCCAGCATTTT CASSYSAVTYSNQPQHF
TRBJ2-7 TRBV19 . many TGTGCCAGTAAGTCTTGGGCAGGAGATTACGAGCAGTACTTC CASKSWAGDYEQYF
TRBJ1-1 TRBV5-4 . many TGTGCCAGCAGCTTGCCTCAGGGAAAGAGTGAAGCTTTCTTT CASSLPQGKSEAFF
TRBJ2-3 TRBV11-2 . few TGTGCCAGCAGCTTCCTGGGGGCCTTAGATACGCAGTATTTT CASSFLGALDTQYF
TRBJ1-1 TRBV4-1 . many TGCGCCAGCAGCCCAGTGGGGACATTGAACACTGAAGCTTTCTTT CASSPVGTLNTEAFF
TRBJ2-3 TRBV6-1 . . TGTGCCAGCAGTGAAGCACACGGGACATTGAACACAGGTACGCAGTATTTT CASSEAHGTLNTGTQYF
TRBJ1-5 TRBV2 TRBD1 many TGTGCCAGCAGTGATCCCTTACAGGGGGCGGGTCAGCCCCAGCATTTT CASSDPLQGAGQPQHF
TRBJ2-7 TRBV6-2/TRBV6-3 . . TGTGCCAGCAAACAGGGATTATCCTACGAGCAGTACTTC CASKQGLSYEQYF
TRBJ2-7 TRBV4-3 TRBD1 many TGCGCCAGCAGCATTTCGACAGGGGCCTACGAGCAGTACTTC CASSISTGAYEQYF
TRBJ2-7 TRBV24-1 TRBD2 many TGTGCCACCAGTGATTCGAAGACTAGCGGGGAGCTCTACGAGCAGTACTTC CATSDSKTSGELYEQYF
TRBJ2-7 TRBV5-6 TRBD1 many TGTGCCAGCAGCTGGACAGGGGGGGGCGAGCAGTACTTC CASSWTGGGEQYF
TRBJ2-7 TRBV7-9 . few TGTGCCAGCAGCTTAGTTCCAGGATGGGACTACGAGCAGTACTTC CASSLVPGWDYEQYF
TRBJ1-1 TRBV28 TRBD1 many TGTGCCAGCAGGTTAACGGGACAGGCCCTAACTGAAGCTTTCTTT CASRLTGQALTEAFF
TRBJ2-5 TRBV5-4 TRBD2 many TGTGCCAGCAGCTCAGGACTAGCGGATTTTCAAGAGACCCAGTACTTC CASSSGLADFQETQYF
TRBJ2-7 TRBV25-1 TRBD1 many TGTGCCAGCAGTGAGACAGGGAGCTCCTACGAGCAGTACTTC CASSETGSSYEQYF
TRBJ2-2 TRBV6-4 TRBD1 . TGTGCCAGCCCTTTTTGGCCGGGACAGTCAACCGGGGAGCTGTTTTTT CASPFWPGQSTGELFF
TRBJ2-3 TRBV6-1 . many TGTGCCACCCGGCAGGGCACAGATACGCAGTATTTT CATRQGTDTQYF
TRBJ2-5 TRBV6-5 TRBD2 . TGTGCCAGCAGTTGCACCCCTAGCGGAGCCCAAGAGACCCAGTACTTC CASSCTPSGAQETQYF
TRBJ2-7 TRBV29-1 TRBD1 once TGCAGCGTTGAGGGAGGACAGGGTTTCTCCTACGAGCAGTACTTC CSVEGGQGFSYEQYF
TRBJ2-3 TRBV5-4 . many TGTGCCAGCAGCGATCCCCTTTATAGCACAGATACGCAGTATTTT CASSDPLYSTDTQYF
TRBJ2-1 TRBV30 . . TGTGCCTGGGACCAGGCCCACGTCAATGAGCAGTTCTTC CAWDQAHVNEQFF
TRBJ2-3 TRBV6-2/TRBV6-3 TRBD2 few TGTGCCAGCAGTTACCCGCTAGCGGGGTTAGATACGCAGTATTTT CASSYPLAGLDTQYF
TRBJ2-1 TRBV11-2 TRBD2 . TGTGCCAGCAGCTGGGGGGGAGATGAGCAGTTCTTC CASSWGGDEQFF
TRBJ2-7 TRBV20-1 . many TGCAGTGCTAGAGGAGGGTTTCCCCCCGACGAGCAGTACTTC CSARGGFPPDEQYF
TRBJ2-7 TRBV7-9 . few TGTGCCAGCAGCCTAGGTGCTAGCCAGACGGAGGGTTGGTACGAGCAGTACTTC CASSLGASQTEGWYEQYF